The present T cell receptor (beta chain) was sequenced within a study of blood T cell repertoires in COVID-19. Germline V gene sequence: CDR1 ENHRY, CDR2 SYGVKD. The CDR3 sequence is 16 residues long. The ends were cut back, 0 bases at V and 4 bases at J, with 15 bases in the middle. All enrollees were about 18 to 89 years old and from about 24 US areas. Clones were sequenced by immunoSEQ multiplex PCR, and TCRdb holds only the in-frame ones, with some missing. Of 430,000 or so clones in the sample, approximately 90% were seen once. The TCR sequence derives from a middle-aged woman who had recovered from COVID-19. The chain has TRBV10-3 and TRBJ1-1, with D perhaps TRBD1 (6 bases). Material: PBMCs or T cells enriched from blood (not recorded which). CDR3 amino acids: CAISESAGGQGTEAFF. The CDR3, as DNA: TGTGCCATCAGTGAGTCAGCGGGGGGGCAGGGCACTGAAGCTTTCTTT.